This TCR beta chain comes out of a study of blood T cell repertoires in COVID-19 (dated by TCRdb to about 2020). About the investigation overall: Collaborator samples came from the United States, Italy and Spain and covered acute and convalescent phases of COVID-19. The prospective study material was composed of cDNA or gDNA derived from T cells, B-cell-depleted T cells, or PBMCs. The dataset comprised deeply sampled blood TCRbeta repertoires from subjects exposed to, actively infected with, or recovered from COVID-19. A freely available public database, intended as a resource for researchers studying the immune response to SARS-CoV-2, is where the repertoires were released. Samples were obtained from the ongoing ImmuneRACE study (first 160 participants) and from 1,254 subjects provided by 6 global collaborators. Nearly every sample came with metadata listing a de-identified subject ID, COVID-19 status, age in years and sex. Where available, HLA class I and class II types were taken from metadata supplied by the sample provider and were not determined by assay-based typing. What the authors observed across the whole study: How much clinical and demographic metadata was included differed by source and by participant, and the metadata was provided uncurated.

Enrolling through a virtual design, the prospective study's participants ranged in age from roughly 18 to 90 years and lived across some 23 United States geographic areas. In the prospective study, participants were assigned to cohorts based on the clinical history participants reported in a screening survey and a study questionnaire. For ImmuneRACE Cohort 3, a participant was defined as recovered based on two consecutive negative NP/OP PCR tests, clearance by a healthcare professional, or resolution of symptoms. In the prospective study, mobile phlebotomists collected whole blood, serum and a nasopharyngeal or oropharyngeal swab from each participant. Prospective study participants could optionally give additional blood draws and questionnaires over a 2-month period. Blood samples from the prospective study were shipped frozen or at room temperature prior to DNA extraction. Trimming leaves V shorter by 6 bases and J shorter by 8 bases, with the junction holding 12 bases beyond the gene matches. The CDR1 and CDR2 encoded by the germline V gene are MNHEY and SVGEGT. The CDR3 measures 15 amino acids from cysteine to phenylalanine. The retained sequence is limited to the CDR3, 45 bases, with the frame set at the first base.

Details on this clone: Its specific antigen is unknown. No base quality values were provided; no much bigger clone lies one nucleotide off.

TCRbeta CDR3 regions were amplified from genomic DNA by means of the immunoSEQ Assay, a bias-controlled multiplex PCR. In the paper's pipeline: The number of nucleated cells in each sample was estimated from the amplification of reference gene primers within the assay. To quantify the absolute abundance of each unique TCRbeta CDR3 rearrangement, sequence reads were collapsed and filtered. Productive Simpson clonality was computed per sample as the square root of Simpson's diversity index over productive rearrangements. TCRdb stores this immuneACCESS table with in-frame sequences only. Part of the clones is absent; in the studies checked, under half of the shortfall reflects unresolved V genes, and no reason is known for the rest. V, J and clone size are those of that table, while D and trimming were read from the DNA. The sample table lists about 310,000 clones, roughly 90% of them with a count of one. Of the sample, about 8.9% falls within the top ten clones.

This sequence was found in a woman aged 18-29 years who had recovered from COVID-19. This chain is built from TRBV6-2 or TRBV6-3 and TRBJ2-4; 8 bases in between match TRBD1. The sample taken for sequencing was PBMCs or T cells enriched from blood (not recorded which). The nucleotide sequence is given as TGTGCCAGCAGCGGGCAGGGGGCTACGGGGTACATTCAGTACTTC. Its product reads: CASSGQGATGYIQYF.